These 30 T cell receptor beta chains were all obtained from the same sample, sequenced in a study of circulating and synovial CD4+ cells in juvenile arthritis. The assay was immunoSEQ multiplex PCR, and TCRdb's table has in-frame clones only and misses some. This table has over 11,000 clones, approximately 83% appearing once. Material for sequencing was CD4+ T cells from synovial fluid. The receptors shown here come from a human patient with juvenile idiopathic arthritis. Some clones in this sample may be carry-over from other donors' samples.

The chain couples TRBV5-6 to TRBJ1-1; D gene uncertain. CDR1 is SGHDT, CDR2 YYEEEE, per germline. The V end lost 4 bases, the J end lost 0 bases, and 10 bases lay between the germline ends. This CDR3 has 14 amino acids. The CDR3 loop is CASSHYRMNTEAFF. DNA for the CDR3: TGTGCCAGCAGCCATTACAGAATGAACACTGAAGCTTTCTTT.

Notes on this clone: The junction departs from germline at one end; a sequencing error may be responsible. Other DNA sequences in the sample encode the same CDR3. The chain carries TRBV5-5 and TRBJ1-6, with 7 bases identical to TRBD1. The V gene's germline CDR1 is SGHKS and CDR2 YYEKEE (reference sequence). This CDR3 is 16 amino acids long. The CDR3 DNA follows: TGTGCCAGCAGCGTCGCGGCGGGACAGTATAATTCCCCCCTCCACTTT. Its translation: CASSVAAGQYNSPLHF. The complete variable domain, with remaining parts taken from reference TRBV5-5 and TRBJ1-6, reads DAGVTQSPTHLIKTRGQQVTLRCSPISGHKSVSWYQQVLGQGPQFIFQYYEKEERGRGNFPDRFSARQFPNYSSELNVNALLLGDSALYLCASSVAAGQYNSPLHFGNGTRLTVT.

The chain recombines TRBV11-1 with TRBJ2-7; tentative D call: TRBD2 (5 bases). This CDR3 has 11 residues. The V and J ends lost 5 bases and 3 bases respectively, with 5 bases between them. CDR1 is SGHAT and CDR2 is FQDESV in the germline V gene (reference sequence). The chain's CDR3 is CASSRGYEQYF. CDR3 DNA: TGTGCCAGCAGCCGGGGCTACGAGCAGTACTTC.

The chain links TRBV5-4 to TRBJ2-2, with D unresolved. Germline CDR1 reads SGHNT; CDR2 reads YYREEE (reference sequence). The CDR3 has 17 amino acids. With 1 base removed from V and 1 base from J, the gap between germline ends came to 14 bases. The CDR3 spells CASSLPGSPMNTGELFF. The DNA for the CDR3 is TGTGCCAGCAGCTTGCCAGGATCACCTATGAACACCGGGGAGCTGTTTTTT.

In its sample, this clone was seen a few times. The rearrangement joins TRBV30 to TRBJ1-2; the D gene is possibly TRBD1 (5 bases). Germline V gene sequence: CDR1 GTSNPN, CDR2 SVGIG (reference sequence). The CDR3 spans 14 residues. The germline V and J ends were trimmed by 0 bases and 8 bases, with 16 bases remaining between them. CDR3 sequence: CAWSVGLLSGGYTF. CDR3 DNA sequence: TGTGCCTGGAGTGTGGGACTTCTGTCCGGGGGCTACACCTTC. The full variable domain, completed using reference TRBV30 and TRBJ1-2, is SQTIHQWPATLVQPVGSPLSLECTVEGTSNPNLYWYRQAAGRGLQLLFYSVGIGQISSEVPQNLSASRPQDRQFILSSKKLLLSDSGFYLCAWSVGLLSGGYTFGSGTRLTVV.

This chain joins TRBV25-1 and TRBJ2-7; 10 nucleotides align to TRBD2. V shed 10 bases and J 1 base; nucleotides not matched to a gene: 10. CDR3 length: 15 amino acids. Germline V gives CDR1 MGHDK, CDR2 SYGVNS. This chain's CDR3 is CAIESSGRASYEQYF. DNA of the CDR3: TGTGCCATCGAAAGCAGCGGGAGGGCGTCCTACGAGCAGTACTTC.

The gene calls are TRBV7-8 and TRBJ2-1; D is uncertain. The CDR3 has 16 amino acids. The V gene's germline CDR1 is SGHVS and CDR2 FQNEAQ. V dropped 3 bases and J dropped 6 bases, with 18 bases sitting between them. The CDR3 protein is CASSFYPPERFNEQFF. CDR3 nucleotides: TGTGCCAGCAGCTTCTACCCTCCGGAGCGATTCAATGAGCAGTTCTTC.

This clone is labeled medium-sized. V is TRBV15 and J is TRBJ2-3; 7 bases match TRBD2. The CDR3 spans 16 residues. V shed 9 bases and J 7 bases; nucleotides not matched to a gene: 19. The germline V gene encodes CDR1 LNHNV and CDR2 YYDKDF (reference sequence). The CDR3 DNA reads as TGTGCCACTCGCCGCTATACAAACCGGGGGGAAAATACGCAGTATTTT. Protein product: CATRRYTNRGENTQYF. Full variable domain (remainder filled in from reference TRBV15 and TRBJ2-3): DAMVIQNPRYQVTQFGKPVTLSCSQTLNHNVMYWYQQKSSQAPKLLFHYYDKDFNNEADTPDNFQSRRPNTSFCFLDIRSPGLGDTAMYLCATRRYTNRGENTQYFGPGTRLTVL.

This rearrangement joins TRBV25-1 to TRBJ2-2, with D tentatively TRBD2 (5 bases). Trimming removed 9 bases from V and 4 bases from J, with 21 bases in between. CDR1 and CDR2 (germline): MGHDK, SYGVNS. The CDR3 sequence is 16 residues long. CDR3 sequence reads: CARTFREPRGTGELFF. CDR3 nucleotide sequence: TGTGCCAGGACTTTTCGGGAACCACGGGGCACCGGGGAGCTGTTTTTT. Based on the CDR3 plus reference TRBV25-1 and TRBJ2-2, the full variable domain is EADIYQTPRYLVIGTGKKITLECSQTMGHDKMYWYQQDPGMELHLIHYSYGVNSTEKGDLSSESTVSRIRTEHFPLTLESARPSHTSQYLCARTFREPRGTGELFFGEGSRLTVL.

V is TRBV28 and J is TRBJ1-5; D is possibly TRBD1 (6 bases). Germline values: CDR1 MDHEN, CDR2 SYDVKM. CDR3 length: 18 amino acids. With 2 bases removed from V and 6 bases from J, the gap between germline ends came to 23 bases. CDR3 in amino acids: CASSLAFWLGAWGQPQHF. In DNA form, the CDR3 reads TGTGCCAGCAGTTTAGCCTTCTGGTTGGGGGCTTGGGGTCAGCCCCAGCATTTT.

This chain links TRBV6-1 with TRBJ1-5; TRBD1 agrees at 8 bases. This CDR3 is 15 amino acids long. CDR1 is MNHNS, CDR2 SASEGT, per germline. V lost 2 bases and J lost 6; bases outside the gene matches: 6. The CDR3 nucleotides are TGTGCCAGCAGTGAATCTGGACAGGGAGGTCAGCCCCAGCATTTT. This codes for CASSESGQGGQPQHF.

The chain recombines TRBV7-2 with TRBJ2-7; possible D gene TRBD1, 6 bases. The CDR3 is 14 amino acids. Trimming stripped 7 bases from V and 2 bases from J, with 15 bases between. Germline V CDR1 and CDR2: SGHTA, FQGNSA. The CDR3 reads CASTIHRVAYEQYF. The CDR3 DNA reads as TGTGCCAGCACCATCCACAGGGTGGCCTACGAGCAGTACTTC.

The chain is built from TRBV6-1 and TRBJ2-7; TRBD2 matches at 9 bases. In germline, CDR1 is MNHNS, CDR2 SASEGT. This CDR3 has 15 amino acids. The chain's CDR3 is CASSVGLAMTYEQYV. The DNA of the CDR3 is TGTGCTAGCAGTGTCGGACTAGCGATGACCTACGAGCAGTACGTC.

CDR3 amino acids: CASSGLAGEATQYF. The CDR3 nucleotides read TGTGCCAGCAGTGGTCTAGCGGGAGAGGCGACCCAGTACTTC. The gene calls are TRBV2 and TRBJ2-5, with 10 bases matching TRBD2. From germline, CDR1 is SNHLY and CDR2 FYNNEI. V shed 4 bases, J shed 7 bases, and the junction held 6 bases outside the gene matches. This CDR3 is 14 amino acids long.

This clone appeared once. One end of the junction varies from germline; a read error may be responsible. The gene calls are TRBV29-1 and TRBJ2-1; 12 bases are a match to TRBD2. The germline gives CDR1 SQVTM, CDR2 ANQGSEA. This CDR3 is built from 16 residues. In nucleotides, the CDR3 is TGCAGCGTGGAAGACTCTAGCGGGGGGGCCTACAATGAGCAGTTCTTC. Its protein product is CSVEDSSGGAYNEQFF.

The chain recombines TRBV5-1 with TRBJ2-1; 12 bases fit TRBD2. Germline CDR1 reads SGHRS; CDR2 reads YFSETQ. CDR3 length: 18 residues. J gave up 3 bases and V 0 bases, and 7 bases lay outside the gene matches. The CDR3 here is CASSLAATSGGYYNEQFF. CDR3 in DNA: TGCGCCAGCAGCTTGGCCGCGACTAGCGGGGGCTACTACAATGAGCAGTTCTTC.

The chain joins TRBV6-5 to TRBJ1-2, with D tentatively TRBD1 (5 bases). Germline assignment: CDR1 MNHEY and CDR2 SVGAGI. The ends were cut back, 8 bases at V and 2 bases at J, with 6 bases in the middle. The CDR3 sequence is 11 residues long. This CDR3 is CASSGNYGYTF. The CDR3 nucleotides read TGTGCCAGCTCAGGGAACTATGGCTACACCTTC.

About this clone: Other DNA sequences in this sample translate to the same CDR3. The CDR3 loop reads CASSLRADQPQHF. For the CDR3, the DNA is TGTGCCAGCAGCTTGAGGGCAGATCAGCCCCAGCATTTT. The V and J genes are TRBV7-9 and TRBJ1-5; D gene unclear. Germline V gene lookup returns CDR1 SEHNR and CDR2 FQNEAQ (reference sequence). V was shortened by 3 bases and J by 5 bases, with 8 bases between the two germline ends. The CDR3 sequence is 13 residues long.

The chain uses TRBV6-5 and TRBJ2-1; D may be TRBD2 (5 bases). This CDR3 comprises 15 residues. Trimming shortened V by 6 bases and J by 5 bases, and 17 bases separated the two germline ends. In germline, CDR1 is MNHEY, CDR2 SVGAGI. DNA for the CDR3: TGTGCCAGCAGATCCACCGGACTTTCAGACAATGAGCAGTTCTTC. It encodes CASRSTGLSDNEQFF.

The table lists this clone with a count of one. The CDR3 DNA reads as TGTGCCAGCAGCTTAGTTGGGGGGTCGGAGGGCGAGCAGTACTTC. Protein: CASSLVGGSEGEQYF. This rearrangement joins TRBV7-6 to TRBJ2-5; perhaps TRBD2 as D (6 bases). The J call may be incorrect, as the DNA end agrees better with TRBJ2-7. The CDR3 consists of 15 residues. Looked up from germline, CDR1 is SGHVS and CDR2 is FNYEAQ.

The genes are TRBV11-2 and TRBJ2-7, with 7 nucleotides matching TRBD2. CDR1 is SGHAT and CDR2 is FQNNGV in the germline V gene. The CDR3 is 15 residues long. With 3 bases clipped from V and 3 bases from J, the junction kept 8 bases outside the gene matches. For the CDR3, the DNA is TGTGCCAGCAGCTTGGTCCTACGGGGGGACTACGAGCAGTACTTC. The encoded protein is CASSLVLRGDYEQYF.

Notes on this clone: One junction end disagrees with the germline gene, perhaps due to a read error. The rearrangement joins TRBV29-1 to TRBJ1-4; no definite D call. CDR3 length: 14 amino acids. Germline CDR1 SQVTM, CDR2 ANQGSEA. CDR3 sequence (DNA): TGCAGCGTTGGTTCCGATGGAACTAATGAAGAACTGTTTTTT. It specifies CSVGSDGTNEELFF.

CDR3 loop: CASSLVGGQAPYF. In DNA, the CDR3 is TGTGCCAGCAGCTTAGTGGGGGGACAGGCCCCGTATTTT. This chain uses TRBV7-2 with TRBJ2-3, with 8 positions matching TRBD1. The CDR3 extends over 13 amino acids. V lost 1 base and J lost 14; bases outside the gene matches: 8. Germline loops: CDR1 SGHTA, CDR2 FQGNSA.

CDR3 amino acids: CASSVNRDTQYF. Here the CDR3 DNA reads TGTGCCAGCAGCGTGAACAGGGATACGCAGTATTTT. The J gene is TRBJ2-3, the V gene TRBV9; perhaps TRBD1 as D (5 bases). V was pared by 2 bases and J by 6 bases, with 7 bases between. This CDR3 has 12 amino acids. Germline V CDR1 and CDR2: SGDLS, YYNGEE.

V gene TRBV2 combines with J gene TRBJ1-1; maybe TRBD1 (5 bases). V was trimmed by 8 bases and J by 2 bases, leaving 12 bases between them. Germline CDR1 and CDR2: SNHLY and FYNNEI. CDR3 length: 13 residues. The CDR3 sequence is CASGGTGNTEAFF. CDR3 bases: TGTGCCAGCGGGGGGACGGGAAACACTGAAGCTTTCTTT.

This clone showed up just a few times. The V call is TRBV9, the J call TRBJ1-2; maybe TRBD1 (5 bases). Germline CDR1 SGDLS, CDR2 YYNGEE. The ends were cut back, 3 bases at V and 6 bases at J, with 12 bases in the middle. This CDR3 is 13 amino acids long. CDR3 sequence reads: CASSDAGRDGYTF. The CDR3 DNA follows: TGTGCCAGCAGCGACGCAGGGCGCGATGGCTACACCTTC.

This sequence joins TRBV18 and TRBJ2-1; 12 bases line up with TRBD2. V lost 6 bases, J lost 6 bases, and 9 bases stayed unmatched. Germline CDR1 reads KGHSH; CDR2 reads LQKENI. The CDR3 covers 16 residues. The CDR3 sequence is CASSQLLAGGRNEQFF. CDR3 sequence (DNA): TGTGCCAGCTCTCAACTCCTAGCGGGGGGGCGCAATGAGCAGTTCTTC.

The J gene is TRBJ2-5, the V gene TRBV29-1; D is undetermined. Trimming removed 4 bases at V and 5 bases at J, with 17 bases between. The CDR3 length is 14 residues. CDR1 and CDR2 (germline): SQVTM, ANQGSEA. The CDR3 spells CSVVMGGLQETQYF. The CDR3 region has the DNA TGCAGCGTTGTAATGGGTGGGCTACAGGAGACCCAGTACTTC.

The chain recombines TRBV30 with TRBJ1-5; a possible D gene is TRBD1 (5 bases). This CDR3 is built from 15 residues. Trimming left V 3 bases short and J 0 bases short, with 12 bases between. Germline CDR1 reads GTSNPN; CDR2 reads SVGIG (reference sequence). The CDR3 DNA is TGTGCCTGGAGCCGGGGGTCCGATAGCAATCAGCCCCAGCATTTT. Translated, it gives CAWSRGSDSNQPQHF.

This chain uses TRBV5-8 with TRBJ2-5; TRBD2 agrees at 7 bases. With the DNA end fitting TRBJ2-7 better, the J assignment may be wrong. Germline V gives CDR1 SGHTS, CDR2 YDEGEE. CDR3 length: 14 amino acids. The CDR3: CASTRLAETYEQYF. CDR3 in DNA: TGTGCCAGCACGCGGCTAGCGGAAACCTACGAGCAGTACTTC.